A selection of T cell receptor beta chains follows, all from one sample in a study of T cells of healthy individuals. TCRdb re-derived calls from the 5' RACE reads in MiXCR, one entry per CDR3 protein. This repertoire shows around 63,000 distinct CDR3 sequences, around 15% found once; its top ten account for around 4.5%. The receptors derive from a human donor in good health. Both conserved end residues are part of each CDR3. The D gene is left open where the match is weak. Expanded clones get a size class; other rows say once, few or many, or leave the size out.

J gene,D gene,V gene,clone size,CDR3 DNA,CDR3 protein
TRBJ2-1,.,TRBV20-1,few,TGCAGTGCTCTCCTTACCGCGACTAATGAGCAGTTCTTC,CSALLTATNEQFF
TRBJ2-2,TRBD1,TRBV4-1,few,TGCGCCAGCGCTAAACAGGGGTCCGGGGAGCTGTTTTTT,CASAKQGSGELFF
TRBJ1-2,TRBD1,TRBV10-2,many,TGCGCCAGCAGTGAGTCGGCAGGGGGCTATCGCTACACCTTC,CASSESAGGYRYTF
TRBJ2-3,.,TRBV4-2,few,TGTGCCAGCAGCCGGGGGCTTACAGATACGCAGTATTTT,CASSRGLTDTQYF
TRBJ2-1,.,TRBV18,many,TGTGCCAGCTCACCACCTGTCCAGCGGGAGCAGTTCTTC,CASSPPVQREQFF
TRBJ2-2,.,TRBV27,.,TGTGCCAGCAGTTCCCGACCAAAGAACACCGGGGAGCTGTTTTTT,CASSSRPKNTGELFF
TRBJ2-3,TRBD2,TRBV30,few,TGTGCCTGGAGTCCTACTAGCGGGAGTACCACAGATACGCAGTATTTT,CAWSPTSGSTTDTQYF
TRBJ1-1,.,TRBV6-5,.,TGTGCCAGCAAGAGGGGCAGCCTCGCGGAGGCTGAAGCTTTCTTT,CASKRGSLAEAEAFF
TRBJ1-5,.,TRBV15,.,TGTGCCACCAGCAGAGAAGGGGCAGGGAGAAATCAGCCCCAGCATTTT,CATSREGAGRNQPQHF
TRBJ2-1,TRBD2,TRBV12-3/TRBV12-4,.,TGTGCCAGCAGTCCTCTAGCGGGGGGGAGTTCCTACAATGAGCAGTTCTTC,CASSPLAGGSSYNEQFF
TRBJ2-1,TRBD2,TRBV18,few,TGTGCCAGCTCACCTACTAGCGGGGGGGTCGATGAGCAGTTCTTC,CASSPTSGGVDEQFF
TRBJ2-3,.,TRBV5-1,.,TGCGCCAGCAGCTTCGCGGGGAGCACAGATACGCAGTATTTT,CASSFAGSTDTQYF
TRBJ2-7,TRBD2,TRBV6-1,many,TGTGCCAGCAGTGAAGGGGTCCCGGGACTAGCGGGAGTGGTCCACGAGCAGTACTTC,CASSEGVPGLAGVVHEQYF
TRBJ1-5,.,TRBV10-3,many,TGTGCCATCACCCGGGGAAGGGATCAGCCCCAGCATTTT,CAITRGRDQPQHF
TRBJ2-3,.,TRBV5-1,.,TGCGCCAGCAGCTTGCTGGGTCTCGTCACAGATACGCAGTATTTT,CASSLLGLVTDTQYF
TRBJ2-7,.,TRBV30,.,TGTGCCTGGAGTCGGTGGAATTCCTACGAGCAGTACTTC,CAWSRWNSYEQYF
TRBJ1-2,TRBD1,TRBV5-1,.,TGCGCCAGCAGCGCCGGGACAGGGGTTCGCGGCTACACCTTC,CASSAGTGVRGYTF
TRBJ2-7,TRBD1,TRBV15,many,TGTGCCACCAGCAGAGATCGGGACAGGGTGTCCTCAAAGTACTTC,CATSRDRDRVSSKYF
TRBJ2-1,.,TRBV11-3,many,TGTGCCAGCAGCACGACTGACAATGAGCAGTTCTTC,CASSTTDNEQFF
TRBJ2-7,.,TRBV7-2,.,TGTGCCAGCAGCTTAGTGGCAGGTTTGGCTTTCTCCTACGAGCAGTACTTC,CASSLVAGLAFSYEQYF
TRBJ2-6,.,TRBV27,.,TGTGCCAGCAGTATCAGGGTGGCTGGGGCCAACGTCCTGACTTTC,CASSIRVAGANVLTF
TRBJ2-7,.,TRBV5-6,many,TGTGCCAGCGACCGACGAGGGGGGGGAGGCCTCGAGCAGTACTTC,CASDRRGGGGLEQYF
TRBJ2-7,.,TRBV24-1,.,TGTGCCACCAGTGATGGGGGACGCGAGCAGTACTTC,CATSDGGREQYF
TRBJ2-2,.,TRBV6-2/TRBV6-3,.,TGTGCCAGCAGGTTTAGTGGCACCGGGGAGCTGTTTTTT,CASRFSGTGELFF
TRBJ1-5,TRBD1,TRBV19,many,TGTGCCAGTAGTATTTCCAGGGGGTCGAATCAGCCCCAGCATTTT,CASSISRGSNQPQHF
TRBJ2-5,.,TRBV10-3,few,TGTGCCACGCGCAGCAGGGAAGAGACCCAGTACTTC,CATRSREETQYF
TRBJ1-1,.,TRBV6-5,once,TGTGCCAGCAGTTACTCGCCTGAATTGAACACTGAAGCTTTCTTT,CASSYSPELNTEAFF
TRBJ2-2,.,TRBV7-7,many,TGTGCTAGCAGCTTAACAGCGGGACAGGCAATAACCGGGGAGCTGTTTTTT,CASSLTAGQAITGELFF
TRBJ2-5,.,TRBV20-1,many,TGCAGTGCTTCCCGTTCTAGGGGGAATCGGGAGACCCAGTACTTC,CSASRSRGNRETQYF
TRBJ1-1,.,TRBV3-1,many,TGTGCCAGCAGCCTGGGCCTCCAGCCCACTGAAGCTTTCTTT,CASSLGLQPTEAFF
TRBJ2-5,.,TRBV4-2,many,TGTGCCAGCAGCGGGGGCCCGGGAGAGACCCAGTACTTC,CASSGGPGETQYF
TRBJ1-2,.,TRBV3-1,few,TGTGCCAGCAGCCCCGGCGGTAGCTATGGCTACACCTTC,CASSPGGSYGYTF
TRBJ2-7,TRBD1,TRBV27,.,TGTGCCAGCAGTCAATACAGGGGGCCGGGGTACGAGCAGTACTTC,CASSQYRGPGYEQYF
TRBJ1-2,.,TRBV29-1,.,TGCAGCGTTCCTTCGGAGACAGGCTATGGCTACACCTTC,CSVPSETGYGYTF
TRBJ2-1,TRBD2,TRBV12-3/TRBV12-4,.,TGTGCCAGCAGCGCGGGAGAGGTATACAATGAGCAGTTCTTC,CASSAGEVYNEQFF
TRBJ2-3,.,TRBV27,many,TGTGCCAGCAGCCCGGGTGTGTGGTCCACAGATACGCAGTATTTT,CASSPGVWSTDTQYF
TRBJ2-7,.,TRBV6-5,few,TGTGCCAGCAGTTATAGGCCAGGGCCTGACGACGAGCAGTACTTC,CASSYRPGPDDEQYF
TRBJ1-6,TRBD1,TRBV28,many,TGTGCCAGCACCCCCCCCGGACAGGGGTCACCCCTCCACTTT,CASTPPGQGSPLHF
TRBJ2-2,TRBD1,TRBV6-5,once,TGTGCCAGCAGTTACTCTGGTTTCGAGACCGGGACAGGGGGTCCCCAGGAGCTGTTTTTT,CASSYSGFETGTGGPQELFF
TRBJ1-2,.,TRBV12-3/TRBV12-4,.,TGTGCCAGCAGTTGGGACGGTATCTATGGCTACACCTTC,CASSWDGIYGYTF
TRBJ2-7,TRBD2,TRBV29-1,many,TGCAGCGTTGAAGATACGGGGGGCTACGAGCAGTACTTC,CSVEDTGGYEQYF
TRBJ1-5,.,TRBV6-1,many,TGTGCCAGCAGTGATCAACGGGGACAGCCCCAGCATTTT,CASSDQRGQPQHF
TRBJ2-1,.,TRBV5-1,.,TGCGCCAGCAGCTTGGCCTGGGCACCAGCCTATCTTAACAACAATGAGCAGTTCTTC,CASSLAWAPAYLNNNEQFF
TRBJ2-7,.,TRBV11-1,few,TGTGCCAGCAGCTTAGCCCGTGGGGGTACCTACGAGCAGTACTTC,CASSLARGGTYEQYF
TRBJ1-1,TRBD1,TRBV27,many,TGTGCCAGCAGTGTACAGGGGTCCAACACTGAAGCTTTCTTT,CASSVQGSNTEAFF
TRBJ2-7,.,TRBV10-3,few,TGTGCCATCAGTGATACAAGCTACGAGCAGTACTTC,CAISDTSYEQYF
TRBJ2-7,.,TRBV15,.,TGTGCCACCAGCAGAGGACAGGAACCCTACGAGCAGTACTTC,CATSRGQEPYEQYF
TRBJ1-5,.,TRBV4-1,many,TGCGCCAGCAGCCAAGACAGGGCTAATAGCAATCAGCCCCAGCATTTT,CASSQDRANSNQPQHF
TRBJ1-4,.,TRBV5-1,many,TGCGCCAGCAGCCCCTATAGACAGCCAAGCAATGAAAAACTGTTTTTT,CASSPYRQPSNEKLFF
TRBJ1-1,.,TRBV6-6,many,TGTGCCAGCAGTTACCCCGGAAAGAACACTGAAGCTTTCTTT,CASSYPGKNTEAFF
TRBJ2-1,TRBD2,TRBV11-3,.,TGTGCCAGCAGCTTAGCAGCGGGAGGGGAGAATGAGCAGTTCTTC,CASSLAAGGENEQFF
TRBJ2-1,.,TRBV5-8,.,TGTGCCAGCAGGCGGCAGGGAAGCTCCTACAATGAGCAGTTCTTC,CASRRQGSSYNEQFF
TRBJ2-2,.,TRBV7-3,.,TGTGCCAGCAGCCCATCTAATCAGGCCGGGGAGCTGTTTTTT,CASSPSNQAGELFF
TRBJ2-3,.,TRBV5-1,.,TGCGCCAGCAGCCCCGGATGGGGGAACACAGATACGCAGTATTTT,CASSPGWGNTDTQYF
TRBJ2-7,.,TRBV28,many,TGTGGGGCTGGGCCGAGCTCCTACGAGCAGTACTTC,CGAGPSSYEQYF
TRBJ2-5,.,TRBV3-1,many,TGTGCCAGCATCCACCTCAGGACCCAGTACTTC,CASIHLRTQYF
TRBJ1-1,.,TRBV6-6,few,TGTGCCAGCAGTTACGGGGTCTTAGAAACTGAAGCTTTCTTT,CASSYGVLETEAFF
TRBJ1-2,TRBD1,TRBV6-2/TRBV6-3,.,TGTGTCACACAGGGGAACTATGGCTACACCTTC,CVTQGNYGYTF
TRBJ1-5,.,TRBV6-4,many,TGTGCCAGCAGTGAGGCCGGAGGGGGTCAGCCCCAGCATTTT,CASSEAGGGQPQHF